This record covers a single T cell receptor (beta chain). In this sample, this clonotype turned up a few times. Its antigen specificity is not known. Nothing much larger sits one base from this clone, and base qualities are not available. From a lookup of the germline V gene, CDR1 and CDR2 are SGHRS and YFSETQ. For this chain, trimming is 2 bases at the V end and 5 bases at the J end, and the number of junction bases without a gene match is 6. The cysteine opens and the phenylalanine closes a CDR3 of 16 amino acids. Solely the CDR3 DNA is kept, with 48 bases framed from the first base. These data come from a study of T cells after yellow fever vaccination (dated by TCRdb to between 2018 and 2021). Looking at the study overall: Libraries from fractions with low cell numbers were prepared with the SMART-Seq v4 Ultra Low Input RNA kit. Bulk TCR alpha and beta repertoires were sequenced longitudinally to track T-cell clones before and after primary and booster YFV17D yellow fever vaccination. Two healthy male donors, one aged 18 to 30 and one aged 30 to 40 years, made up the cohort. Bulk PBMC replicates and cell subsets were isolated from blood drawn at multiple timepoints before and after both primary and secondary immunization.

Explained via the paper, the treatment or condition label denotes: live attenuated yellow fever vaccine strain. A standard Ficoll-Paque protocol was used to isolate PBMCs from peripheral blood. Dynabeads CD4 and CD8 positive selection kits were used to isolate CD4 and CD8 T-cell fractions. TriZol was used to extract RNA from bulk PBMCs, CD4 and CD8 fractions, and dextramer-positive and dextramer-negative fractions. Sequencing used an Illumina NovaSeq 6000. Synthesis of TCR cDNA relied on 5'RACE template switching, a step that introduced a universal primer site along with unique molecular identifiers. cDNA synthesis was primed from both the TCR alpha and TCR beta constant segments. Two PCR steps were used to amplify libraries, with sample barcodes and sequencing adapters being added in the second step. Sequencing of the libraries was done on either Illumina HiSeq 2500 (2x100 bp) or NovaSeq (2x150 bp). Processing in the source paper ran as follows. MIGEC was used to demultiplex reads and collapse the reads into UMI consensus sequences, and MiXCR was used for V(D)J alignment. Clonotypes responding to the vaccine were identified with edgeR on replicate PBMC samples, with the criteria of FDR below 0.01 and a log2 fold change above 5 up to day 15. Each bulk clonotype received a CD4 or CD8 identity based on whether the sequenced CD4 or CD8 repertoire contained that clonotype at higher abundance. TCRdb passed the public sequencing reads through fastp at Q25 and MiXCR, retaining productive beta sequences. Under each unique CDR3 protein, matching rows form one entry showing the most common genes and DNA. Clone size and V and J calls follow TCRdb, not the original study. The sample includes hundreds of thousands of distinct CDR3 sequences, with 7.5% to 9% observed a single time. The top ten hold 3% to 4% of the sample.

Paper-wide results and their limitations: Computational filtering was needed because FACS-sorted repertoires could contain abundant contaminating clonotypes from the bulk population. Only a couple of donors were included in the study, so the extent to which the findings can be generalized is limited. Compared with the primary T-cell response, the secondary T-cell response was faster but weaker, reaching its peak on day 5 rather than on day 15. A small fraction of clonotypes appeared in both the CD4 and CD8 compartments, likely as a result of convergent recombination. After the booster, most of the clones that had expanded following primary vaccination were detected again (almost 98% of CD4 and around nine tenths of CD8), which suggests that memory was broadly maintained.

Source: CD4+ T cells sorted from PBMCs, taken 5 days after the yellow fever booster vaccination. This TCR was recovered from a man aged 18 to 35 who received the YFV17D yellow fever vaccine. The chain is made from TRBV5-1 and TRBJ1-6; TRBD1 matches 8 bases in the middle. CDR3 reads: CASSFIGGQDNSPLHF. The sequence in DNA is TGCGCCAGCAGCTTCATTGGGGGACAGGATAATTCACCCCTCCACTTT.